Listed below are T cell receptor beta chains from one sample, sequenced in a study of blood T cell repertoires in COVID-19. Assay: immunoSEQ multiplex PCR; the TCRdb copy retains only in-frame clones and omits some. The sample holds fewer than 250,000 clones, around 83% seen once. The sequencing sample was made of peripheral blood. The receptors stem from a man aged 50 to 60 with active or convalescent COVID-19. Each CDR3 is given with its conserved first and last residue. The D gene is left open where the match is weak. Clone size appears in some rows only: once, few, many, or a class for an expanded clone.

clone_size	v_call	j_call	d_call	cdr3_aa	cdr3_nt
.	TRBV19	TRBJ2-7	.	CASTSGSPSYEQYF	TGTGCCAGTACCTCCGGGTCCCCCTCCTACGAGCAGTACTTC
.	TRBV28	TRBJ1-4	TRBD1	CASSPSGTGGNEKLFF	TGTGCCAGCAGTCCTTCGGGGACAGGGGGAAATGAAAAACTGTTTTTT
.	TRBV19	TRBJ1-1	TRBD1	CASSQGAIDTEAFF	TGTGCCAGTAGCCAGGGGGCTATAGACACTGAAGCTTTCTTT
.	TRBV5-6	TRBJ2-2	.	CASSLFGQGKAGELFF	TGTGCCAGCAGCTTGTTTGGGCAGGGAAAGGCCGGGGAGCTGTTTTTT
.	TRBV27	TRBJ2-7	.	CASSSGVRSDEQYF	TGTGCCAGCAGTTCGGGAGTACGGAGCGACGAGCAGTACTTC
many	TRBV11-3	TRBJ1-1	.	CASLTEAFF	TGTGCCAGCCTCACTGAAGCTTTCTTT
.	TRBV7-8	TRBJ1-1	TRBD1	CASSPRDRTNTEAFF	TGTGCCAGCAGCCCCCGGGACAGAACGAACACTGAAGCTTTCTTT
.	TRBV2	TRBJ1-5	.	CASSGEGLGQPQHF	TGTGCCAGCAGCGGAGAGGGATTAGGTCAGCCCCAGCATTTT
.	TRBV7-9	TRBJ2-7	TRBD1	CASSPGTGLYEQYF	TGTGCCAGCAGCCCCGGGACAGGACTTTACGAGCAGTACTTC
.	TRBV3-1/TRBV3-2	TRBJ2-7	TRBD2	CASSPLAGPSYEQYF	TGTGCCAGCAGCCCCCTAGCGGGTCCTTCCTACGAGCAGTACTTC
.	TRBV7-6	TRBJ2-1	TRBD2	CASSRGTSGYNEQFF	TGTGCCAGCAGCCGCGGGACTAGCGGTTACAATGAGCAGTTCTTC
.	TRBV7-2	TRBJ2-1	TRBD2	CASSDGLAGGQFF	TGTGCCAGCAGCGATGGACTAGCGGGAGGGCAGTTCTTC
.	TRBV24-1	TRBJ2-2	TRBD2	CATSGTSGTGELFF	TGTGCCACCTCCGGGACTAGCGGGACCGGGGAGCTGTTTTTT
.	TRBV6-5	TRBJ2-1	TRBD2	CASSRTSGLNEQFF	TGTGCCAGCAGCCGGACTAGCGGACTCAATGAGCAGTTCTTC
.	TRBV24-1	TRBJ2-3	TRBD1	CATSDWGTGSNTQYF	TGTGCCACCAGTGATTGGGGGACAGGGTCAAATACGCAGTATTTT
once	TRBV30	TRBJ2-5	TRBD2	CAWSVAGGVSQYF	TGTGCCTGGAGTGTTGCGGGAGGAGTCTCCCAGTACTTC
.	TRBV19	TRBJ1-1	TRBD1	CASSVTGGNTEAFF	TGTGCCAGTAGTGTGACAGGGGGAAACACTGAAGCTTTCTTT
.	TRBV7-9	TRBJ1-1	.	CASSQNQGNTEAFF	TGTGCCAGCAGCCAAAATCAGGGGAACACTGAAGCTTTCTTT
.	TRBV4-3	TRBJ1-2	.	CASSQGQFGYGYTF	TGCGCCAGCAGCCAAGGACAGTTTGGATATGGCTACACCTTC
.	TRBV10-1	TRBJ2-2	TRBD2	CASRSTSGRTTGELFF	TGCGCCAGCAGATCTACTAGCGGGAGGACCACCGGGGAGCTGTTTTTT
.	TRBV28	TRBJ1-2	.	CASSPLSGRHYGYTF	TGTGCCAGCAGCCCCCTATCAGGGCGGCACTATGGCTACACCTTC
.	TRBV2	TRBJ1-1	.	CASSNGTPNTEAFF	TGTGCCAGCAGCAACGGGACACCTAACACTGAAGCTTTCTTT
once	TRBV6-2/TRBV6-3	TRBJ1-1	TRBD1	CASSSDRTGRTEAFF	TGTGCCAGCAGTTCCGATCGGACAGGGAGGACTGAAGCTTTCTTT
.	TRBV5-6	TRBJ1-2	TRBD1	CASSSRGRRYYGYTF	TGTGCCAGCAGCTCCAGGGGGCGCCGCTACTATGGCTACACCTTC
.	TRBV18	TRBJ2-7	.	CASSPVRRTRPGHQGQFEQYF	TGTGCCAGCTCACCAGTTAGGAGGACTCGACCGGGCCACCAAGGACAGTTCGAGCAGTACTTC
.	TRBV6-6	TRBJ1-4	.	CASSYRAGEKLFF	TGTGCCAGCAGTTACCGGGCGGGCGAAAAACTGTTTTTT
.	TRBV5-8	TRBJ1-1	.	CASSLVLPTVNTEAFF	TGTGCCAGCAGCTTGGTTCTGCCCACAGTGAACACTGAAGCTTTCTTT
.	TRBV6-6	TRBJ2-7	.	CASTDSQRLPYEQYF	TGTGCCAGCACAGACTCGCAGAGGCTCCCCTACGAGCAGTACTTC
few	TRBV19	TRBJ2-7	.	CASKPAGFHEQYF	TGTGCCAGCAAGCCGGCGGGATTCCACGAGCAGTACTTC
.	TRBV3-1/TRBV3-2	TRBJ1-1	.	CASSPAGGEVNTEAFF	TGTGCCAGCAGCCCCGCCGGGGGGGAAGTGAACACTGAAGCTTTCTTT
.	TRBV9	TRBJ2-3	TRBD1	CASSVGDRGHTDTQYF	TGTGCCAGCAGCGTAGGGGACAGGGGACACACAGATACGCAGTATTTT
few	TRBV30	TRBJ1-4	TRBD1	CAWGRTGGGKLFF	TGTGCCTGGGGGAGGACAGGGGGCGGAAAACTGTTTTTT
.	TRBV11-2	TRBJ2-7	TRBD1	CASSYNRGVRYEQYF	TGTGCCAGCAGCTATAACAGGGGTGTTCGCTACGAGCAGTACTTC
.	TRBV4-1	TRBJ2-3	TRBD2	CASSQEWAGLTSGGTDTQYF	TGCGCCAGCAGCCAGGAGTGGGCCGGCCTTACTAGCGGGGGAACAGATACGCAGTATTTT
once	TRBV7-5	TRBJ2-7	.	CARSFSTGKIPGYEQYF	TGTGCCAGAAGCTTCTCGACAGGAAAAATACCCGGCTACGAGCAGTACTTC
.	TRBV4-2	TRBJ1-3	.	CASSQGRGGYGNTIYF	TGTGCCAGCAGCCAAGGCCGGGGAGGGTATGGAAACACCATATATTTT
once	TRBV7-9	TRBJ2-7	.	CASSGTGLTSYEQYF	TGTGCCAGCTCTGGAACAGGATTAACGTCCTACGAGCAGTACTTC
.	TRBV4-2	TRBJ2-5	.	CASSRITGGGQETQYF	TGTGCCAGCAGCCGCATAACAGGGGGGGGTCAAGAGACCCAGTACTTC
.	TRBV15	TRBJ1-2	.	CATSLGGDGYTF	TGTGCCACCAGCCTAGGGGGGGATGGCTACACCTTC
.	TRBV27	TRBJ2-7	TRBD1	CASRIRDRGPYEQYF	TGTGCCAGCAGAATCCGGGACAGGGGCCCTTACGAGCAGTACTTC
.	TRBV7-8	TRBJ2-1	.	CASSLWAESSYNEQFF	TGTGCCAGCAGCTTATGGGCTGAGAGCTCCTACAATGAGCAGTTCTTC
.	TRBV27	TRBJ2-3	.	CASSSRDKADTQYF	TGTGCCAGCAGTTCCCGGGACAAGGCAGATACGCAGTATTTT
.	TRBV28	TRBJ2-7	.	CASTLGASFEQYF	TGTGCCAGCACCTTGGGGGCCAGCTTCGAGCAGTACTTC
once	TRBV19	TRBJ2-3	.	CASSLDPSSTDTQYF	TGTGCCAGTAGTCTAGACCCTTCTAGCACAGATACGCAGTATTTT
medium-sized	TRBV12-5	TRBJ1-1	.	CASGEEREFVEAFF	TGTGCTAGTGGGGAGGAACGGGAATTCGTTGAAGCTTTCTTT
.	TRBV18	TRBJ1-2	.	CASSPPLSGYTF	TGTGCCAGCTCACCACCGCTATCTGGCTACACCTTC
.	TRBV6-5	TRBJ1-6	.	CAVDRRNSPLHF	TGTGCCGTAGACAGGAGGAATTCACCCCTCCACTTT
.	TRBV19	TRBJ2-5	.	CASSALATRVETQYF	TGTGCCAGTAGCGCACTAGCAACAAGAGTGGAGACCCAGTACTTC
.	TRBV14	TRBJ1-2	.	CASSQVVGDFNYGYTF	TGTGCCAGCAGCCAAGTCGTGGGGGACTTCAACTATGGCTACACCTTC
.	TRBV28	TRBJ2-1	.	CASKEGGVGYNEQFF	TGTGCCAGCAAGGAGGGAGGTGTCGGATACAATGAGCAGTTCTTC
.	TRBV18	TRBJ2-7	TRBD1	CASSPEGGASYEQYF	TGTGCCAGCTCACCTGAAGGGGGCGCATCCTACGAGCAGTACTTC
.	TRBV3-1/TRBV3-2	TRBJ1-1	.	CASSQGPGGLEAFF	TGTGCCAGCAGCCAAGGCCCGGGAGGGCTTGAAGCTTTCTTT
.	TRBV18	TRBJ1-1	TRBD1	CASSPPRRGWGPTEENTEAFF	TGTGCCAGCTCACCCCCCCGCAGGGGGTGGGGGCCGACCGAAGAGAACACTGAAGCTTTCTTT
once	TRBV2	TRBJ2-7	.	CASSGSVEQYF	TGTGCCAGCAGTGGCTCGGTCGAGCAGTACTTC
.	TRBV7-8	TRBJ1-1	.	CASSPFRPGESEAFF	TGTGCCAGCAGCCCTTTCCGGCCGGGGGAATCTGAAGCTTTCTTT